This T cell receptor beta chain was captured in a study of blood T cell repertoires in COVID-19. Recruitment covered some 25 US areas and drew participants whose ages spanned about 18 to 90 years. Libraries were prepared by immunoSEQ multiplex PCR; TCRdb keeps only in-frame clonotypes and omits some of them. The data contain under 200,000 clones, less than 80% of them singletons. V lost 5 bases and J 5 bases, leaving 13 bases between the germline ends. Germline V lookup: CDR1 MDHEN, CDR2 SYDVKM. The CDR3 is 14 amino acids. The chain uses TRBV28 and TRBJ1-5, with D tentatively TRBD1 (5 bases). Sequenced material: PBMCs or T cells enriched from blood (not recorded which). This receptor was obtained from a woman between 70 and 85 years old in a cohort exposed to, infected with or recovered from COVID-19 (not recorded which). The CDR3 loop is CASSADTSHQPQHF. Written as DNA, the CDR3 is TGTGCCAGCAGTGCGGACACTTCCCATCAGCCCCAGCATTTT.